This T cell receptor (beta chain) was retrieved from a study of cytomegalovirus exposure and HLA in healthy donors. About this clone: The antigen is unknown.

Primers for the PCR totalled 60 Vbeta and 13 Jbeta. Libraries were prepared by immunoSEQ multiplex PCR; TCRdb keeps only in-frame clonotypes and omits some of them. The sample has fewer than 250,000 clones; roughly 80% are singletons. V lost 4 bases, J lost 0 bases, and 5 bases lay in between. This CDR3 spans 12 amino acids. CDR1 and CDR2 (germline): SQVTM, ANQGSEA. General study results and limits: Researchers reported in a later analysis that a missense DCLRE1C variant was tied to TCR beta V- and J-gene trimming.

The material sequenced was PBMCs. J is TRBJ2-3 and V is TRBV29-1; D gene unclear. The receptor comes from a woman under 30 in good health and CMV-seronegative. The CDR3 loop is CSVVHSTDTQYF. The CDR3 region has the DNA TGCAGCGTTGTCCATAGCACAGATACGCAGTATTTT.